The rows below give T cell receptor beta chains drawn from one sample of a study of blood T cells in healthy people across ages. TCRdb re-derived calls from the 5' RACE reads in MiXCR, one entry per CDR3 protein. The table lists fewer than 900,000 distinct CDR3 sequences, 40% to 45% of them singletons. The sample taken for sequencing was blood. These receptor sequences come from a woman aged 60-75 years in good health. Each CDR3 is given with its conserved first and last residue. The D gene is left open where the match is weak. Part of the rows lack a size; the others show once, few, many or a class for expanded clones.

V	size	D	J	DNA	CDR3
TRBV2	many	TRBD1	TRBJ1-2	TGTGCCAGCAGTGTCCGACAGGGATCAGGATATGGCTACACCTTC	CASSVRQGSGYGYTF
TRBV6-5	NA	NA	TRBJ2-1	TGTGCCAGCAGTTACTCCGCGGGTGGCCAGGGTTCCTACAATGAGCAGTTCTTC	CASSYSAGGQGSYNEQFF
TRBV7-9	NA	NA	TRBJ2-5	TGTGCCAGCACCCATTCGGAGACCCAGTACTTC	CASTHSETQYF
TRBV7-6	NA	TRBD2	TRBJ2-1	TGTGCCAGCAGGCAGCTAGCGGGAGTAAGAAATGAGCAGTTCTTC	CASRQLAGVRNEQFF
TRBV7-3	few	NA	TRBJ2-5	TGTGCCAGCAGTCAAGTAGGAGACAAGCAAGAGACCCAGTACTTC	CASSQVGDKQETQYF
TRBV6-2/TRBV6-3	many	TRBD1	TRBJ2-7	TGTGCCAGCAGATGGACAGGGACCTACGAGCAGTACTTC	CASRWTGTYEQYF
TRBV12-3/TRBV12-4	few	NA	TRBJ1-4	TGTGCCAGCAGCCAGTCAAGGGGGGGCAATGAAAAACTGTTTTTT	CASSQSRGGNEKLFF
TRBV6-1	NA	NA	TRBJ1-5	TGTGCCGGCATGACTTTACTTCAGCCCCAGCATTTT	CAGMTLLQPQHF
TRBV7-8	NA	NA	TRBJ2-5	TGTGCCAGCCTCCGCCCCCAGGCGGGTGAGACCCAGTACTTC	CASLRPQAGETQYF
TRBV12-3/TRBV12-4	NA	NA	TRBJ2-5	TGTGCCAGCAGTTGGATCGAAAGGGAGCAGTACTTC	CASSWIEREQYF
TRBV5-6	NA	NA	TRBJ2-1	TGTGCCAGCAGCCCCCAGGGACCTCGAGGGACCTACAATGAGCAGTTCTTC	CASSPQGPRGTYNEQFF
TRBV13	NA	TRBD2	TRBJ2-5	TGTGCCAGCAGCTTAATTTTACGCGGGGGAACCACACAAGAGACCCAGTACTTC	CASSLILRGGTTQETQYF
TRBV10-3	NA	NA	TRBJ1-4	TGTGCCATCAGTGAGTCGACGGGAGATCCGGAAAAACTGTTTTTT	CAISESTGDPEKLFF
TRBV3-1	few	TRBD2	TRBJ2-1	TGTGCCAGCAGCCAAGAGGGACTAGCGGGCGAGCAGTTCTTC	CASSQEGLAGEQFF
TRBV5-1	NA	TRBD1	TRBJ2-2	TGCGCCAGCAGCCGACAGGGGCAGAACACCGGGGAGCTGTTTTTT	CASSRQGQNTGELFF
TRBV15	few	NA	TRBJ2-1	TGTGCCACCAGCCCTAAACCGAAGCAGACCTACAATGAGCAGTTCTTC	CATSPKPKQTYNEQFF
TRBV29-1	few	NA	TRBJ2-2	TGCAGCGTGAGCAAAACGGTGCCCGGGGAGCTGTTTTTT	CSVSKTVPGELFF
TRBV6-2/TRBV6-3	NA	TRBD2	TRBJ2-3	TGTGCCAGCATGGGAGGAGACGGGGGGGCGGAAGATACGCAGTATTTT	CASMGGDGGAEDTQYF
TRBV5-1	NA	TRBD1	TRBJ1-5	TGCGCCAGCAGCACCGGACAGGGGGAGTCACGGCCCCAGCATTTT	CASSTGQGESRPQHF
TRBV5-4	NA	NA	TRBJ2-2	TGTGCCAGCAGCTTGTTGGTCCTTTCGAACACCGGGGAGCTGTTTTTT	CASSLLVLSNTGELFF
TRBV12-3/TRBV12-4	many	NA	TRBJ2-7	TGTGCCAGCAGCCCCACCCCCTACGAGCAGTACTTC	CASSPTPYEQYF
TRBV15	many	NA	TRBJ1-4	TGTGCCACCAGCAGGCTACAGGGACGCGAAAAACTGTTTTTT	CATSRLQGREKLFF
TRBV5-6	NA	NA	TRBJ2-2	TGTGCCAGCAGCTTGATTAGGAACGGGGAGCTGTTTTTT	CASSLIRNGELFF
TRBV4-2	few	NA	TRBJ2-1	TGTGCCAGCAGCCGACGGACAGAAGACAATGAGCAGTTCTTC	CASSRRTEDNEQFF
TRBV7-9	many	TRBD2	TRBJ2-1	TGTGCCAGCAGCCACATAGTAGGGAGGGGCAATGAGCAGTTCTTC	CASSHIVGRGNEQFF
TRBV21-1	few	NA	TRBJ1-2	TGTGCCAGCAGCAAGGGTAGTTTTGGTGGCTACACCTTC	CASSKGSFGGYTF
TRBV12-3/TRBV12-4	NA	NA	TRBJ2-7	TGTGCCAGCAGCCACAGACCAAGCGGCAATGAGCAGTACTTC	CASSHRPSGNEQYF
TRBV20-1	many	TRBD1	TRBJ1-5	TGCAGTGCTAGGACTACATACGGGACAGACATTAGATCGCAGCATTTT	CSARTTYGTDIRSQHF
TRBV28	NA	NA	TRBJ2-1	TGTGCCAGCAGTCCCAGGGGGGGAGGCATCAATGAGCAGTTCTTC	CASSPRGGGINEQFF
TRBV5-1	many	NA	TRBJ2-5	TGCGCCAGTCGGGACTCCGAGACCCAGTACTTC	CASRDSETQYF
TRBV14	NA	NA	TRBJ2-1	TGTGCCAGCAGCCCCATACGGGGGGCTTACAATGAGCAGTTCTTC	CASSPIRGAYNEQFF
TRBV6-6	few	TRBD1	TRBJ1-2	TGTGCCAGCAGTTATCAGGGGGCGCCTTATGGCTACACCTTC	CASSYQGAPYGYTF
TRBV5-1	many	NA	TRBJ2-7	TGCGCCAGCAGCTTGGACAACTCCTACGAGCAGTACTTC	CASSLDNSYEQYF
TRBV12-3/TRBV12-4	few	NA	TRBJ2-7	TGTGCCAGCAGTTATAGGGGGGCTTCCGAGCAGTACTTC	CASSYRGASEQYF
TRBV20-1	once	TRBD1	TRBJ2-3	TGCAGTGCTACTGGGACAGTCCGCACAGATACGCAGTATTTT	CSATGTVRTDTQYF
TRBV11-1	NA	TRBD1	TRBJ2-1	TGTGCCGGCAGCGGCCGGGACAGGGGGTTTCATGAGCAGTTCTTC	CAGSGRDRGFHEQFF
TRBV7-2	NA	TRBD1	TRBJ2-1	TGTGCCAGCAGCCCCGGACAGGGGATTTTTAATGAGCAGTTCTTC	CASSPGQGIFNEQFF
TRBV5-1	NA	NA	TRBJ2-1	TGCGCCAGCAGCTTGTCTACTCCGGTGGATGAGCAGTTCTTC	CASSLSTPVDEQFF
TRBV6-2/TRBV6-3	NA	NA	TRBJ2-7	TGTGCCAGCAGACGCGGGACACCCTACGAGCAGTACTTC	CASRRGTPYEQYF
TRBV4-1	NA	NA	TRBJ2-1	TGCGCCAGCAGCCAAGATCCCAGCAGGGTCCTCAATGAGCAGTTCTTC	CASSQDPSRVLNEQFF
TRBV20-1	NA	TRBD1	TRBJ2-7	TGCCCAAGACGAGGGGACAGGGGCTACGAGCAGTACTTC	CPRRGDRGYEQYF